This is a list of T cell receptor beta chains from one sample in a study of shared clonotypes between healthy human individuals. Sequenced by immunoSEQ multiplex PCR; TCRdb stores in-frame clones only, minus some. The table records about a million clones, 60% to 85% of them present only once. Sequenced sample: memory CD4+ T cells from PBMCs. All receptors come from a man between 18 and 35 years old in good health. Some clones in this sample may be carry-over from other donors' samples. Each CDR3 is given with its conserved first and last residue. The order of the fields is clone size, V gene, J gene, D gene, CDR3 DNA, CDR3 protein. D genes are given only for firm matches. For some rows the clone size is stated as once, few or many, or as a class when expanded; others skip it.

-,TRBV5-4,TRBJ2-7,-,TGTGCCAGCAGCCGAGACTGGGACGGGGCCTACGAGCAGTACTTC,CASSRDWDGAYEQYF
-,TRBV4-1,TRBJ2-1,-,TGCGCCAGCAGTTTCTGGGGCAATGAGCAGTTCTTC,CASSFWGNEQFF
few,TRBV28,TRBJ1-1,-,TGTGCGTCCAGGGAGGCGAACACTGAAGCTTTCTTT,CASREANTEAFF
once,TRBV21-1,TRBJ2-7,-,TGTGCCAGCAGCAACCGGGGGACTAGCGGACAACCCCCCTACGAGCAGTACTTC,CASSNRGTSGQPPYEQYF
-,TRBV27,TRBJ1-1,-,TGTGCCAGCAGCTCTTTAACCGGGACGGTGAACACTGAAGCTTTCTTT,CASSSLTGTVNTEAFF
-,TRBV6-5,TRBJ2-5,TRBD1,TGTGCCAGCAGTTCCCAGGACAGGGACCAAGAGACCCAGTACTTC,CASSSQDRDQETQYF
once,TRBV28,TRBJ2-3,-,TGTGCCAGCAGTTTTGGTCGAGATACGCAGTATTTT,CASSFGRDTQYF
-,TRBV15,TRBJ2-2,TRBD2,TGTGCCACCAGCAGATCCCAGCGGGAGGACGTCGGGGAGCTGTTTTTT,CATSRSQREDVGELFF
-,TRBV11-1,TRBJ2-3,-,TGTGCCAGCAGCTTAGAAAGCGACCCCGGCACAGATACGCAGTATTTT,CASSLESDPGTDTQYF
few,TRBV5-6,TRBJ1-1,-,TGTGCCAGCAGCTTTGTACGGGGAGGAGGCACTGAAGCTTTCTTT,CASSFVRGGGTEAFF
-,TRBV10-3,TRBJ2-1,-,TGTGCCATCAGTGAAACCGGGACTGGATACAATGAGCAGTTCTTC,CAISETGTGYNEQFF
-,TRBV2,TRBJ2-7,TRBD1,TGTGCCAGCAGGCCGGGACAGGCCTACGAGCAGTACTTC,CASRPGQAYEQYF
-,TRBV7-3,TRBJ2-7,TRBD1,TGTGCCAGCAGCTTACGAGGGGGCGGGTACGAGCAGTACTTC,CASSLRGGGYEQYF
many,TRBV2,TRBJ2-1,TRBD2,TGTGCCAGCAGTGAGGCGGGAGTTTTCCACAATGAGCAGTTCTTC,CASSEAGVFHNEQFF
few,TRBV6-5,TRBJ1-3,-,TGTGCCAGCAGCCCTAGGCGGGGCACGGGAAACACCATATATTTT,CASSPRRGTGNTIYF
-,TRBV5-1,TRBJ1-1,-,TGCGCCAGCAGCTTGGATTACGGGGGTGGACCTGAAGCTTTCTTT,CASSLDYGGGPEAFF
-,TRBV6-6,TRBJ2-7,TRBD2,TGTGCCAGTTCCCCAGCGGGACTTTCGTACGAGCAGTACTTC,CASSPAGLSYEQYF
-,TRBV5-1,TRBJ1-2,-,TGCGCCAGCAGCCCCCAGGGAGGCGGATATGGCTACACCTTC,CASSPQGGGYGYTF
-,TRBV9,TRBJ1-1,-,TGTGCCAGCAGTGCCACCCAGGGATATGTCGGCACTGAAGCTTTCTTT,CASSATQGYVGTEAFF
-,TRBV28,TRBJ1-4,TRBD1,TGTGCCAGCAGTACCTCCGGGACAGGGAGGGAAAAACTGTTTTTT,CASSTSGTGREKLFF
-,TRBV6-5,TRBJ1-2,-,TGTGCCAGCAGTTACACGCGGCAGGGGAGTAGAGGCTACACCTTC,CASSYTRQGSRGYTF
-,TRBV7-2,TRBJ2-1,-,TGTGCCAGCAGCCTAGGACCCAACAATGAGCAGTTCTTC,CASSLGPNNEQFF
-,TRBV30,TRBJ1-4,TRBD1,TGTGCCTGGAAAGGGACAGGGGTTTATGAAAAACTGTTTTTT,CAWKGTGVYEKLFF
-,TRBV5-6,TRBJ2-1,TRBD2,TGTGCCAGCAGCTTGAGAGCGGGAGGGGGTATATACAATGAGCAGTTCTTC,CASSLRAGGGIYNEQFF
-,TRBV30,TRBJ2-1,TRBD1,TGTGCCTGGAGTGGATACAGGGGAATCGGGCAGTTCTTC,CAWSGYRGIGQFF
-,TRBV28,TRBJ2-1,-,TGTGCCAGCCGGACCAGCGAAATGGGGTTCTTC,CASRTSEMGFF
once,TRBV9,TRBJ2-3,-,TGTGCCAGCAGCGTAGGAAGGAGCGCAGATACGCAGTATTTT,CASSVGRSADTQYF
-,TRBV5-1,TRBJ1-1,-,TGCGCCAGCAGCTTGGAGGCAGGGGTGGGCACTGAAGCTTTCTTT,CASSLEAGVGTEAFF
-,TRBV19,TRBJ2-7,TRBD2,TGTGCCAGTGGGTTAGCGGGACTGAGCTCCTACGAGCAGTACTTC,CASGLAGLSSYEQYF
-,TRBV4-3,TRBJ2-7,TRBD2,TGCGCCAGCAGCCAAGAGGTACAGGGACCGGGACTAGCGGGAGCCTACGAGCAGTACTTC,CASSQEVQGPGLAGAYEQYF
-,TRBV19,TRBJ1-1,TRBD1,TGTGCCAGTGGACAGGGGGGAAGGTATTCCACTGAAGCTTTCTTT,CASGQGGRYSTEAFF
-,TRBV28,TRBJ2-3,TRBD1,TGTGCCAGCACTTGGACAGGTTCGAGCACAGATACGCAGTATTTT,CASTWTGSSTDTQYF
-,TRBV7-2,TRBJ2-2,TRBD1,TGTGCCAGCAGACGAAGGACAGGGGGCGTTTCCGGGGAGCTGTTTTTT,CASRRRTGGVSGELFF
once,TRBV19,TRBJ1-1,-,TGTGCCAGTAGTATATATGGGACAATAAAGAACGAAGCTTTCTTT,CASSIYGTIKNEAFF